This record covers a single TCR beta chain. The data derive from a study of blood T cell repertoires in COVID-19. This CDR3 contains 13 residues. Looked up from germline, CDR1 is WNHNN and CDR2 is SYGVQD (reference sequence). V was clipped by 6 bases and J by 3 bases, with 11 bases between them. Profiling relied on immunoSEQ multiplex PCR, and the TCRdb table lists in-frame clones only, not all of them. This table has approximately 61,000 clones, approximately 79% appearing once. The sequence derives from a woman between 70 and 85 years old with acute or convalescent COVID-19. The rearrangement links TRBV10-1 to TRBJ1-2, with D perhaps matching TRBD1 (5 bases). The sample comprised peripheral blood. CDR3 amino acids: CASRGGADYGYTF. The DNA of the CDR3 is TGCGCCAGCAGAGGAGGGGCAGACTATGGCTACACCTTC.